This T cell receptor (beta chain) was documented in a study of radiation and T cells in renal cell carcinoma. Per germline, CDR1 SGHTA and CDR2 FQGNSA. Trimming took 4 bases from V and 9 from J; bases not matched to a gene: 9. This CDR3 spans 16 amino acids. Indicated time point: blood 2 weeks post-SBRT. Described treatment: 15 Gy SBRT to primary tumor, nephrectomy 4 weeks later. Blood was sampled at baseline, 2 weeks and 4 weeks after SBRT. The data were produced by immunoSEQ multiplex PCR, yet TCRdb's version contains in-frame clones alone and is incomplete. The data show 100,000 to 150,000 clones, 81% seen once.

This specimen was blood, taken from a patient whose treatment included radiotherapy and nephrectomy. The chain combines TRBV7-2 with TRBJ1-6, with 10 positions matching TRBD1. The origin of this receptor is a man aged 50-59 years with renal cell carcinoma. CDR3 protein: CASSSRDRGVTSPLHF. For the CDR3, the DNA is TGTGCCAGCAGCTCCAGGGACAGGGGAGTGACTTCACCCCTCCACTTT.